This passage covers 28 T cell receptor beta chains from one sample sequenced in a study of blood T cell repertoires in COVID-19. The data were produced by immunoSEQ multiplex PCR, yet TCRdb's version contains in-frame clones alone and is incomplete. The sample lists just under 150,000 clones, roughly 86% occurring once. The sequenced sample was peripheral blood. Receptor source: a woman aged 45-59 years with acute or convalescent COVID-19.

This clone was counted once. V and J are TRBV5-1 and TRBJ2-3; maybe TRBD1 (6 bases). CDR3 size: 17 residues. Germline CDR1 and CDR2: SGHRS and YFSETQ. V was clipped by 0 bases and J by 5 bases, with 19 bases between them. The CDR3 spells CASSLERDTRSRDTQYF. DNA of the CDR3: TGCGCCAGCAGCTTGGAACGGGACACCCGGAGTCGAGATACGCAGTATTTT.

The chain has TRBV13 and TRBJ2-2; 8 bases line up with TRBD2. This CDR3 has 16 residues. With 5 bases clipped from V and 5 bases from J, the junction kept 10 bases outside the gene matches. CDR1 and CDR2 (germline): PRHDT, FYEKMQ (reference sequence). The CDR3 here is CASSQVSGRDTGELFF. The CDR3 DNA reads TGTGCCAGCAGCCAAGTCAGCGGGAGAGATACCGGGGAGCTGTTTTTT. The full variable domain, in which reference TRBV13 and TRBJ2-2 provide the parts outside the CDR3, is AAGVIQSPRHLIKEKRETATLKCYPIPRHDTVYWYQQGPGQDPQFLISFYEKMQSDKGSIPDRFSAQQFSDYHSELNMSSLELGDSALYFCASSQVSGRDTGELFFGEGSRLTVL.

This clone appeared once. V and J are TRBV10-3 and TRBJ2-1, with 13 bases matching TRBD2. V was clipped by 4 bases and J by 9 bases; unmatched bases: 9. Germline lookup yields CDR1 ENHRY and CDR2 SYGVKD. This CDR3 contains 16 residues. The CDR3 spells CAISVTSGRAAGEQFF. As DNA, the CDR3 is TGTGCCATCAGTGTTACTAGCGGGAGGGCCGCTGGTGAGCAGTTCTTC.

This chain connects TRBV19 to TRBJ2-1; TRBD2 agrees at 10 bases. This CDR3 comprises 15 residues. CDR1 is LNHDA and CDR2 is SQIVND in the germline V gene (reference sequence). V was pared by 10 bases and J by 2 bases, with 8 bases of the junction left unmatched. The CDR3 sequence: CATLASGSPYNEQFF. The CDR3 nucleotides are TGTGCCACCCTGGCTAGCGGGAGTCCCTACAATGAGCAGTTCTTC.

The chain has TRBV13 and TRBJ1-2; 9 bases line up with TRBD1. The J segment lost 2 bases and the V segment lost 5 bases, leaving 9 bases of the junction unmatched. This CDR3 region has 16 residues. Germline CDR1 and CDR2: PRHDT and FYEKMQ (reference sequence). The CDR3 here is CASSARTGVRNYGYTF. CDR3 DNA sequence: TGTGCCAGCAGCGCGCGGACAGGGGTCCGGAACTATGGCTACACCTTC. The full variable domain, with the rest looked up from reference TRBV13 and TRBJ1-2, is AAGVIQSPRHLIKEKRETATLKCYPIPRHDTVYWYQQGPGQDPQFLISFYEKMQSDKGSIPDRFSAQQFSDYHSELNMSSLELGDSALYFCASSARTGVRNYGYTFGSGTRLTVV.

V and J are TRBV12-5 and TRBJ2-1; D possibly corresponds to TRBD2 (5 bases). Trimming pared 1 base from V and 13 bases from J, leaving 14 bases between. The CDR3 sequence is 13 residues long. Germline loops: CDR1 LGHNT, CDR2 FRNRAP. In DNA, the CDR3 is TGTGCTAGTGGTTTGGGGTCCGGGATTTTTCAGTTCTTC. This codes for CASGLGSGIFQFF.

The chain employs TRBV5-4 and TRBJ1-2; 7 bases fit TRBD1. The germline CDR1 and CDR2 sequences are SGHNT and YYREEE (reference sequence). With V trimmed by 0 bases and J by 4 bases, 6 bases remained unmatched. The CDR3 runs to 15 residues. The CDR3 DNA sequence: TGTGCCAGCAGCTTGGGGGGACAGACGGGCTATGGCTACACCTTC. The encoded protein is CASSLGGQTGYGYTF. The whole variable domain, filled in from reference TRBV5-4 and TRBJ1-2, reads ETGVTQSPTHLIKTRGQQVTLRCSSQSGHNTVSWYQQALGQGPQFIFQYYREEENGRGNFPPRFSGLQFPNYSSELNVNALELDDSALYLCASSLGGQTGYGYTFGSGTRLTVV.

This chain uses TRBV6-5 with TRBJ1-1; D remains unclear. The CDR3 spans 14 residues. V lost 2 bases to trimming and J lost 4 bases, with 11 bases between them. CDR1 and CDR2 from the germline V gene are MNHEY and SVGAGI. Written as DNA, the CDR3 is TGTGCCAGCAGTTACAGGAGGGTCCCCACTGAAGCTTTCTTT. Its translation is CASSYRRVPTEAFF.

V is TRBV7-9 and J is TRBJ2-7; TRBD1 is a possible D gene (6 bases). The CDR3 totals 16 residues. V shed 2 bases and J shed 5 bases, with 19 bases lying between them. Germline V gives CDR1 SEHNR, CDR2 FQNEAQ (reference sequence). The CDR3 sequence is CASSLRTGKWGDEQYF. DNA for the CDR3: TGTGCCAGCAGCTTAAGAACAGGGAAATGGGGCGACGAGCAGTACTTC.

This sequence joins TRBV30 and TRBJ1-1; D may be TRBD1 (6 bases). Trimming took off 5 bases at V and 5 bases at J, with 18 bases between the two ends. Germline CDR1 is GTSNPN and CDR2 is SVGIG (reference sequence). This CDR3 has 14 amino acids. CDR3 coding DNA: TGTGCCTGGGGGGAGGGGGTCGGGGAGACTGAAGCTTTCTTT. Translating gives CAWGEGVGETEAFF.

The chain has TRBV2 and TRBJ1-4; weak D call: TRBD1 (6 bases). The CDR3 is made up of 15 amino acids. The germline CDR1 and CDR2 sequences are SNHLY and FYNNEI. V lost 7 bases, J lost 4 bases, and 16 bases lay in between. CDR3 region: CASITGGGINEKLFF. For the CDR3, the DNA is TGTGCCAGCATAACGGGGGGCGGGATTAATGAAAAACTGTTTTTT.

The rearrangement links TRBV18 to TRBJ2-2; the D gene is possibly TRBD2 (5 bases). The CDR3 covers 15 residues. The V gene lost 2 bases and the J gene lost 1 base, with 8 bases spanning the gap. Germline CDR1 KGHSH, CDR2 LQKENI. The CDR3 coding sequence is TGTGCCAGCTCACCAGTGAGCGGGAACACCGGGGAGCTGTTTTTT. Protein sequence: CASSPVSGNTGELFF.

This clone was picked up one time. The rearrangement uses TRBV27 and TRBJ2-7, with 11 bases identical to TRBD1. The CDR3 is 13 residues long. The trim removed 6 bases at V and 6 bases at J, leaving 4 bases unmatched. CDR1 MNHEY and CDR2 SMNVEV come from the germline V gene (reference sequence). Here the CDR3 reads CASSWTGGAEQYF. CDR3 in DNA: TGTGCCAGCAGCTGGACAGGGGGCGCCGAGCAGTACTTC.

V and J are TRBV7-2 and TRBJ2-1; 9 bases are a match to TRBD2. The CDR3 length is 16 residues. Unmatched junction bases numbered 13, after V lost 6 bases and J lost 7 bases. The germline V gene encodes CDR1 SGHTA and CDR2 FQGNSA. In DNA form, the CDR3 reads TGTGCCAGCAGTTACGCTAGCGGGACTGTTGAGAATGAGCAGTTCTTC. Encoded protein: CASSYASGTVENEQFF.

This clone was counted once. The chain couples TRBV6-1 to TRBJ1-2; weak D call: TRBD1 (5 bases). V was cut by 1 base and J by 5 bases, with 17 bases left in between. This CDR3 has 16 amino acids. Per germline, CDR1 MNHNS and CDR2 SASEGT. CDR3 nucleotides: TGTGCCAGCAGTGAAGATGTGAAAAGGACACCTTATGGCTACACCTTC. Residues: CASSEDVKRTPYGYTF.

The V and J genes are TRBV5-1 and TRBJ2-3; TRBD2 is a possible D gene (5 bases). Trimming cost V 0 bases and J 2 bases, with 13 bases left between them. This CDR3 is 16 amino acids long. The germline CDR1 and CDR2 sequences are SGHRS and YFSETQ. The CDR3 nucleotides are TGCGCCAGCAGCTTGGCCGGAGCTAGCCCCACAGATACGCAGTATTTT. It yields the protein CASSLAGASPTDTQYF. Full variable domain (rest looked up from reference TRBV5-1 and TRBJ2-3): KAGVTQTPRYLIKTRGQQVTLSCSPISGHRSVSWYQQTPGQGLQFLFEYFSETQRNKGNFPGRFSGRQFSNSRSEMNVSTLELGDSALYLCASSLAGASPTDTQYFGPGTRLTVL.

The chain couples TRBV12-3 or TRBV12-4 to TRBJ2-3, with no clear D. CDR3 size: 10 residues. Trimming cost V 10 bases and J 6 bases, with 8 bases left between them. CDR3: CANRADTQYF. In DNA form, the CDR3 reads TGTGCCAATCGCGCGGATACGCAGTATTTT.

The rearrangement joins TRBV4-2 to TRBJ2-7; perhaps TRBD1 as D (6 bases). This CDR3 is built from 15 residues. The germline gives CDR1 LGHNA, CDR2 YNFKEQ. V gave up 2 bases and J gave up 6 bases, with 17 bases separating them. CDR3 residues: CASSQPGRDTFEQYF. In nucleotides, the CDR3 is TGTGCCAGCAGCCAACCTGGCCGGGACACTTTCGAGCAGTACTTC.

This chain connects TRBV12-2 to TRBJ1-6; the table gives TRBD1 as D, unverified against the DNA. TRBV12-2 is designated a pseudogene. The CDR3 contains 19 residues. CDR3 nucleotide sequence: TGTGCAAGTCGCTTAGTTCGACAGTGGATAGAGTCCTATAATTCACCCCTCCACTTT. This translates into CASRLVRQWIESYNSPLHF.

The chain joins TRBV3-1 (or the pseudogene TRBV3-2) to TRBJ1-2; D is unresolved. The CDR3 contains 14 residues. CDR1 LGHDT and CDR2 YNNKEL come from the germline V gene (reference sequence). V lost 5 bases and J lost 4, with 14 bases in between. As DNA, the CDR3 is TGTGCCAGCAGCTCGGCCGAGGAAGGCTATGGCTACACCTTC. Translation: CASSSAEEGYGYTF.

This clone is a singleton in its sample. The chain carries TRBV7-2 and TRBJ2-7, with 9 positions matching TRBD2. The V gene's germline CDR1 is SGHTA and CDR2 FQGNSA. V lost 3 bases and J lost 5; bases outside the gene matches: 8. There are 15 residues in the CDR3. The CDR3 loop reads CASSLLAGIQNEQYF. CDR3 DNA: TGTGCCAGCAGCTTGCTAGCGGGAATCCAGAACGAGCAGTACTTC.

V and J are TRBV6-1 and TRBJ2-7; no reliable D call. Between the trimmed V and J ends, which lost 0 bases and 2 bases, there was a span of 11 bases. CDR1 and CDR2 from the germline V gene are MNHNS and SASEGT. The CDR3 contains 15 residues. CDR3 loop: CASSEALHGTYEQYF. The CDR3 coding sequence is TGTGCCAGCAGTGAAGCGCTTCACGGTACCTACGAGCAGTACTTC.

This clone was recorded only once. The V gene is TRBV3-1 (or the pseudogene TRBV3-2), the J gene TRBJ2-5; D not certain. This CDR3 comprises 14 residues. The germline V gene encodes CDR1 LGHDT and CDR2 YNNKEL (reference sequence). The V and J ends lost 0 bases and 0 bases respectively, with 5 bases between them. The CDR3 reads CASSQDRYQETQYF. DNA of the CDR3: TGTGCCAGCAGCCAAGACAGGTACCAAGAGACCCAGTACTTC.

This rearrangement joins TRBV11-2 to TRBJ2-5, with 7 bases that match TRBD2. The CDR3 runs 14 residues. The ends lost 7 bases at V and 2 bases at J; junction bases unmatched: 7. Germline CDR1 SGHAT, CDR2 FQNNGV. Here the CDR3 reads CASKPAGIQETQYF. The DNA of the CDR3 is TGTGCCAGCAAGCCAGCGGGGATACAAGAGACCCAGTACTTC.

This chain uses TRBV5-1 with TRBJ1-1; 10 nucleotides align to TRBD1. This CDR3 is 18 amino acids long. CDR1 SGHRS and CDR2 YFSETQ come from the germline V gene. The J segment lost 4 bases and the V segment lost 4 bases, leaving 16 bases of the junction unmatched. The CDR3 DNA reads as TGCGCCAGCAGCCGCACGACGGGGACAGGGGAGCAGGGCACTGAAGCTTTCTTT. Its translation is CASSRTTGTGEQGTEAFF. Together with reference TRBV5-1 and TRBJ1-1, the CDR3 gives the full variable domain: KAGVTQTPRYLIKTRGQQVTLSCSPISGHRSVSWYQQTPGQGLQFLFEYFSETQRNKGNFPGRFSGRQFSNSRSEMNVSTLELGDSALYLCASSRTTGTGEQGTEAFFGQGTRLTVV.

The CDR3 loop is CASSLIQGYGYTF. CDR3 DNA sequence: TGTGCCAGCAGTTTAATACAGGGTTATGGCTACACCTTC. The V and J genes are TRBV12-3 or TRBV12-4 and TRBJ1-2; possibly TRBD1 for D (6 bases). This CDR3 is 13 amino acids long. Trimming took off 2 bases at V and 5 bases at J, with 9 bases between the two ends.

The CDR3 nucleotides are TGTGCCGTAGGGGATAGCAATCAGCCCCAGCATTTT. Amino acids: CAVGDSNQPQHF. The genes are TRBV19 and TRBJ1-5, with D perhaps matching TRBD1 (5 bases). Germline CDR1 reads LNHDA; CDR2 reads SQIVND (reference sequence). This CDR3 comprises 12 residues. Trimming took off 11 bases at V and 0 bases at J, with 8 bases between the two ends.

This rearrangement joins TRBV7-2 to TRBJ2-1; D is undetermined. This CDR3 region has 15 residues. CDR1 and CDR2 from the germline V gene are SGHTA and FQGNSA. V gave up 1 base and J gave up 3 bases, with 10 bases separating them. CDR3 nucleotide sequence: TGTGCCAGCAGCTTAGACTCCCGGGTCTACAATGAGCAGTTCTTC. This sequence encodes CASSLDSRVYNEQFF.